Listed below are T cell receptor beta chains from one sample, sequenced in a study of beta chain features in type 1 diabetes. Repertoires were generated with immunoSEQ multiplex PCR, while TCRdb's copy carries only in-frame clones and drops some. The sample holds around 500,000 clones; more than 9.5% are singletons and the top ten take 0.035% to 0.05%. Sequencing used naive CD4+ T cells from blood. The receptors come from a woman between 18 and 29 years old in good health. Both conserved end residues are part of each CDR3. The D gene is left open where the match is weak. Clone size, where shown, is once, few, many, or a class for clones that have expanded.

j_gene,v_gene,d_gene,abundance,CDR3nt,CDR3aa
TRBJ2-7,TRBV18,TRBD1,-,TGTGCCAGCTCACTTTTACAGGGGGAGACCTACGAGCAGTACTTC,CASSLLQGETYEQYF
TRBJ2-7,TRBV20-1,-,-,TGCAGTGCTACCTCTATGGAGGAGCAGTACTTC,CSATSMEEQYF
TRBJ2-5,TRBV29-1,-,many,TGCAGCGTTGAGGGGATCGAAGAGACCCAGTACTTC,CSVEGIEETQYF
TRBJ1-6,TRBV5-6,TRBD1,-,TGTGCCAGCAGCTTGGAACAGGGGAGGTCTATTAATTCACCCCTCCACTTT,CASSLEQGRSINSPLHF
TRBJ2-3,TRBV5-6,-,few,TGTGCCAGCAGCTTGTTCAAGGGCAGGGTGTCCACAGATACGCAGTATTTT,CASSLFKGRVSTDTQYF
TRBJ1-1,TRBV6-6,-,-,TGTGCCAGCACGGACGGGATGAACACTGAAGCTTTCTTT,CASTDGMNTEAFF
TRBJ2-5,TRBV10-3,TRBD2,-,TGTGCCGTCAAAACTAGCGGGAGGTTCCAAGAGACCCAGTACTTC,CAVKTSGRFQETQYF
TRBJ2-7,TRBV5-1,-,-,TGCGCCAGCAGTACAGGCGACTACGAGCAGTACTTC,CASSTGDYEQYF
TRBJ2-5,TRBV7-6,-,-,TGTGCCAGCAGCTTAATCCAGAAAGGGGAGACCCAGTACTTC,CASSLIQKGETQYF
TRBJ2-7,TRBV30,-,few,TGTGCCTGGAGTGTATCGCAGGGGAACGAGCAGTACTTC,CAWSVSQGNEQYF